This T cell receptor (beta chain) was sequenced during a study of blood T cell repertoires in COVID-19. In the study overall: Sites in the United States, Italy and Spain provided acute and convalescent COVID-19 samples.

Measured with immunoSEQ multiplex PCR; TCRdb has only the in-frame clones, and not every one. Counted here are over 200,000 clones, approximately 79% occurring once; the ten biggest clones make up 4% to 5.5%. With regard to this clone: Other DNA sequences in the same sample also yield this CDR3.

The receptor's source is a human donor in a cohort sampled during active COVID-19. The sample consisted of peripheral blood.

The CDR3 DNA follows: TGCGCCAGCAGCTTAGGGGGTTACGAGCAGTACTTC. Protein product: CASSLGGYEQYF. The chain links TRBV5-1 to TRBJ2-7; possible D gene TRBD1, 6 bases. Per germline, CDR1 SGHRS and CDR2 YFSETQ. The CDR3 is 12 amino acids. V was cut by 2 bases and J by 4 bases, with 7 bases left in between.